By its share, the clone carrying this T cell receptor (beta chain) is medium-sized (0.01 to 0.1%). Between the trimmed V and J ends, which lost 6 bases and 0 bases, there was a span of 12 bases. The CDR3 has 14 residues. Germline assignment: CDR1 DFQATT and CDR2 SNEGSKA (reference sequence). This specimen belongs to a study of lung T cells in sarcoidosis with Löfgren's syndrome. Study context: CD4+ T cells build up in sarcoidosis bronchoalveolar lavage fluid.

TCRdb passed the reads through MiXCR, listing each CDR3 protein once. This sample carries approximately 19,000 distinct CDR3 sequences, roughly a fifth of them seen once, and the ten largest clones take around 4.1%. The V and J genes are TRBV20-1 and TRBJ1-5, with D unresolved. This clonotype was obtained from a human donor with sarcoidosis (Löfgren's syndrome or another form), or a control subject (not recorded which). Sequencing was performed on CD4+ T cells from PBMCs. CDR3 in amino acids: CSAISVYSNQPQHF. The CDR3 DNA reads as TGCAGTGCCATCAGCGTCTATAGCAATCAGCCCCAGCATTTT.